These 5 T cell receptor beta chains originate from one sample sequenced in a study of response to subunit inactivated influenza vaccine. MiXCR was run by TCRdb on the RT-PCR reads, yielding one entry per CDR3 protein. The data contain about 650,000 distinct CDR3 sequences, 14% of them singletons. The material was PBMCs from blood, obtained approximately 15 days before vaccination. These receptors all come from a man over 45 who received an inactivated influenza vaccine.

This clonotype was found many times. This chain connects TRBV7-9 to TRBJ1-2, with 8 nucleotides matching TRBD1. The CDR3 runs 15 residues. V trimming: 4 bases; J trimming: 4 bases; junction bases outside the gene matches: 8. From germline, CDR1 is SEHNR and CDR2 FQNEAQ (reference sequence). This chain's CDR3 is CASSSGQGTAYGYTF. The CDR3 DNA follows: TGTGCCAGCAGCTCCGGACAGGGTACGGCCTATGGCTACACCTTC.

Many counts were recorded for this clonotype. The chain carries TRBV7-3 and TRBJ1-1; D perhaps matches TRBD1 (5 bases). CDR3 length: 13 residues. The V end was cut by 2 bases, the J end by 4 bases, with 8 bases between. Germline V lookup: CDR1 SGHTA, CDR2 FQGTGA. The CDR3 DNA is TGTGCCAGCAGCTTAGGCAGGGCCACTGAAGCTTTCTTT. This codes for CASSLGRATEAFF.

The chain has TRBV28 and TRBJ2-7; 8 nucleotides line up with TRBD2. This CDR3 is built from 14 residues. Germline V gene data show CDR1 as MDHEN and CDR2 as SYDVKM. Trimming took 2 bases from V and 3 from J; bases not matched to a gene: 3. CDR3 sequence: CASSLMGLDYEQYF. CDR3 sequence (DNA): TGTGCCAGCAGTTTAATGGGACTAGACTACGAGCAGTACTTC.

This clonotype was recorded at least ten times. The CDR3 DNA is TGTGCCATCAACGGAGGTCCAGATACGCAGTATTTT. It specifies CAINGGPDTQYF. The chain links TRBV10-3 to TRBJ2-3; maybe TRBD2 (5 bases). V was shortened by 7 bases and J by 4 bases, with 9 bases between the two germline ends. The CDR3 runs 12 residues. Germline V gene data show CDR1 as ENHRY and CDR2 as SYGVKD.

This clonotype was picked up a small number of times. The gene calls are TRBV5-1 and TRBJ1-1; 8 bases map to TRBD1. Germline-derived CDR1 and CDR2 are SGHRS and YFSETQ. V lost 4 bases and J lost 2; bases outside the gene matches: 10. This CDR3 has 16 amino acids. The CDR3: CASSEYPGQVNTEAFF. In nucleotides, the CDR3 is TGCGCCAGCAGCGAATACCCGGGACAGGTTAACACTGAAGCTTTCTTT.